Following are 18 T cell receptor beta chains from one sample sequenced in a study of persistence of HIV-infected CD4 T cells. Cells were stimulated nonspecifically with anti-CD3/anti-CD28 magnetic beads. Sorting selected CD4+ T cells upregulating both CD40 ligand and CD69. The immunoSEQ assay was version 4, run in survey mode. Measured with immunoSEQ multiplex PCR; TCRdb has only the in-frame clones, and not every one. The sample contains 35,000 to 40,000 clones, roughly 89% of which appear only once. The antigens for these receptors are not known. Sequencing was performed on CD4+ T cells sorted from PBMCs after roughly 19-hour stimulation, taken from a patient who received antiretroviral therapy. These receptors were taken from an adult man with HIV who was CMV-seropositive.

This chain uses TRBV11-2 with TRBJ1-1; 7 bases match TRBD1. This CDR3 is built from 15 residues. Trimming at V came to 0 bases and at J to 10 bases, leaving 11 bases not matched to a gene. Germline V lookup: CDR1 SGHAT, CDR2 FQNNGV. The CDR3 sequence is CASSLETRGRITAFF. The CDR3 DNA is TGTGCCAGCAGCTTAGAAACTAGGGGGCGGATAACAGCTTTCTTT.

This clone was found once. The chain's CDR3 is CASRGTDRLKETQYF. The CDR3 nucleotides are TGTGCCAGTAGAGGGACCGACAGGCTAAAAGAGACCCAGTACTTC. The chain joins TRBV19 to TRBJ2-5, with D possibly matching TRBD1 (6 bases). Trimming stripped 6 bases from V and 3 bases from J, with 17 bases between. Germline assignment: CDR1 LNHDA and CDR2 SQIVND (reference sequence). CDR3 length equals 15 residues.

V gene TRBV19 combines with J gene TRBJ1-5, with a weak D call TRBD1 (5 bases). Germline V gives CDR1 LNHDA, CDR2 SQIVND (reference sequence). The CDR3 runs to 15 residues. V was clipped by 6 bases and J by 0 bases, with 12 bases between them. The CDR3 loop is CASSREGYSNQPQHF. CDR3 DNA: TGTGCCAGTAGCAGGGAGGGTTATAGCAATCAGCCCCAGCATTTT. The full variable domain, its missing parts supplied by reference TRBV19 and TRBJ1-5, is DGGITQSPKYLFRKEGQNVTLSCEQNLNHDAMYWYRQDPGQGLRLIYYSQIVNDFQKGDIAEGYSVSREKKESFPLTVTSAQKNPTAFYLCASSREGYSNQPQHFGDGTRLSIL.

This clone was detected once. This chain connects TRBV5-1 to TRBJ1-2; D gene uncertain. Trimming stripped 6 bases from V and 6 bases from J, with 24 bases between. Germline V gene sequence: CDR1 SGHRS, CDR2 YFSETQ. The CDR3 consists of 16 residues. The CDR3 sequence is CASTSGRPSAENGYTF. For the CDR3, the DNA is TGCGCCAGCACTTCTGGAAGGCCCTCGGCGGAAAATGGCTACACCTTC.

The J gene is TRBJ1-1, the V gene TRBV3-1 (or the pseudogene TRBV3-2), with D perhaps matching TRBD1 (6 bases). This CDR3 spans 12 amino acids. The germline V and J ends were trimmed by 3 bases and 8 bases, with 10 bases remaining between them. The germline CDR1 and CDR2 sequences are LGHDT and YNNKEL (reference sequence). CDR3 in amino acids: CASSHLGAEAFF. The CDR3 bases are TGTGCCAGCAGCCACTTGGGGGCGGAAGCTTTCTTT.

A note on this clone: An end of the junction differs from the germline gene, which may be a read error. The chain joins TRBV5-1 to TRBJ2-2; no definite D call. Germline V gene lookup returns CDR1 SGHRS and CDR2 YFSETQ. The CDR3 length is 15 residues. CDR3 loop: CASSLAETKTGELFF. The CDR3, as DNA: TGCGCCAGCAGCTTGGCCGAGACGAAGACCGGGGAGCTGTTTTTT.

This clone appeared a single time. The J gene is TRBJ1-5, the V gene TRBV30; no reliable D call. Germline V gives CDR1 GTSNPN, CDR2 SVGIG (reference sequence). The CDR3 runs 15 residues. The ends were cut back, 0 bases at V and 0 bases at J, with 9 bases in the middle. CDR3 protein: CAWSVGQTSNQPQHF. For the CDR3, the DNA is TGTGCCTGGAGTGTAGGGCAGACTAGCAATCAGCCCCAGCATTTT.

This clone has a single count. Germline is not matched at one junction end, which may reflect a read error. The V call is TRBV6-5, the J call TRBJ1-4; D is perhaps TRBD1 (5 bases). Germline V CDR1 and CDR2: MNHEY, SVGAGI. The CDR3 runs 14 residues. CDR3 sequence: CASSYSSPGQGQLF. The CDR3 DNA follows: TGTGCCAGCAGTTACTCGAGTCCAGGCCAGGGTCAGCTTTTT.

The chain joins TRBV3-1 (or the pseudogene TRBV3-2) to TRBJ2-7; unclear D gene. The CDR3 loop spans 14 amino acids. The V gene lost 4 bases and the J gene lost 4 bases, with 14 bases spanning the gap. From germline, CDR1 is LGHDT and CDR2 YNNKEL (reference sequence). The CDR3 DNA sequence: TGTGCCAGCAGCCCCCGAACCCCACCTTACGAGCAGTACTTC. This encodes CASSPRTPPYEQYF.

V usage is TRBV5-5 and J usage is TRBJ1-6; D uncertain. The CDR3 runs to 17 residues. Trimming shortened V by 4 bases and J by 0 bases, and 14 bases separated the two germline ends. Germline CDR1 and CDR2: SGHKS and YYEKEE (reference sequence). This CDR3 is CASSLWIGSSYNSPLHF. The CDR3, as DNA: TGTGCCAGCAGCCTTTGGATAGGGAGCTCCTATAATTCACCCCTCCACTTT.

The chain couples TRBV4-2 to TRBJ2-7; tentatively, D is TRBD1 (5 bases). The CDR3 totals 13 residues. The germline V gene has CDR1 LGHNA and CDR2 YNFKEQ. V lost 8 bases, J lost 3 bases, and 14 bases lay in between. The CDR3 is CASGFRVFYEQYF. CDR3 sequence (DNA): TGTGCCAGCGGCTTCAGGGTGTTCTACGAGCAGTACTTC.

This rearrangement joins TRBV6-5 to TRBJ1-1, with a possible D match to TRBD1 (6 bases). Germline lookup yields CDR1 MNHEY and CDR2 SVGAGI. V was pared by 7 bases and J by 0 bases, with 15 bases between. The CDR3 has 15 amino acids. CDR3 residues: CASTSSGGVNTEAFF. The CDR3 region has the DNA TGTGCCAGCACTTCCTCGGGGGGCGTGAACACTGAAGCTTTCTTT.

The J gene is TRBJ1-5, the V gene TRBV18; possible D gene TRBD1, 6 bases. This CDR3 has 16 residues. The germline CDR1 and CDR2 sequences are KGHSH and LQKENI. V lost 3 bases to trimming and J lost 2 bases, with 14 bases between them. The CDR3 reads CASSPAGGLGNQPQHF. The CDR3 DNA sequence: TGTGCCAGCTCACCCGCGGGGGGGCTGGGCAATCAGCCCCAGCATTTT.

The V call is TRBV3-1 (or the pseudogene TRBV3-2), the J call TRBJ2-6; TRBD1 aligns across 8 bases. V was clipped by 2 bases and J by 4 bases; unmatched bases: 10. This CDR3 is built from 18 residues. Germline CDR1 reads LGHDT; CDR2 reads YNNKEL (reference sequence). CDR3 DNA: TGTGCCAGCAGCCAAAGTTCCAGGGGGCTTTACGGGGCCAACGTCCTGACTTTC. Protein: CASSQSSRGLYGANVLTF.

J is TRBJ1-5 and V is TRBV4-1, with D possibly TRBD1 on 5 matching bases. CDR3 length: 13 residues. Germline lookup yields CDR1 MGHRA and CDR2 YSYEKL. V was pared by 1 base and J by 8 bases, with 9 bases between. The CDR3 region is CASSQGPGKPQHF. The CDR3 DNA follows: TGCGCCAGCAGCCAAGGTCCAGGGAAGCCCCAGCATTTT.

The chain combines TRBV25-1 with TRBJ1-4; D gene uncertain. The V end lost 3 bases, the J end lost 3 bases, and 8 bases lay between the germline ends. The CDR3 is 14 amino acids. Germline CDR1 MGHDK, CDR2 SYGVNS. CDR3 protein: CASSDFLANEKLFF. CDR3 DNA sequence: TGTGCCAGCAGTGATTTCTTAGCTAATGAAAAACTGTTTTTT.

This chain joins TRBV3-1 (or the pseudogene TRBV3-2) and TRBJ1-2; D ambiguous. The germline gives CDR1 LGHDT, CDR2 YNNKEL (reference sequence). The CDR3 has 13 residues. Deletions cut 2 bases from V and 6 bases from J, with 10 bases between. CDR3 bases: TGTGCCAGCAGCCAATTTCGAACAAATGGCTACACCTTC. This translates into CASSQFRTNGYTF.

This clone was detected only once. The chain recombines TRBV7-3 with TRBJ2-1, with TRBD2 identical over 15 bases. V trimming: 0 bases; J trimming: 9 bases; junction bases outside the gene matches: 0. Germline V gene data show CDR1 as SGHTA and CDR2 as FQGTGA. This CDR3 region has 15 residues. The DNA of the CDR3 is TGTGCCAGCAGCTTAACGGGACTAGCGGGAGGTGAGCAGTTCTTC. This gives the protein CASSLTGLAGGEQFF.